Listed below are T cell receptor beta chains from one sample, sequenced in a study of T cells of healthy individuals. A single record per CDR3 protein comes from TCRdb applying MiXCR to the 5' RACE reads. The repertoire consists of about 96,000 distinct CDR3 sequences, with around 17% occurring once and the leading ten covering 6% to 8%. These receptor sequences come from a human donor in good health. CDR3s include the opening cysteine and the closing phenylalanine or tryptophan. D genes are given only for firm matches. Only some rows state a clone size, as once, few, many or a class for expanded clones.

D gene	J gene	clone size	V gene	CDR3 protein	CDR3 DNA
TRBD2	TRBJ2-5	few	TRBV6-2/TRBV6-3	CASRPGLADQETQYF	TGTGCCAGCAGACCAGGACTAGCGGACCAAGAGACCCAGTACTTC
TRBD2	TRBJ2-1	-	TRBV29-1	CSVESGIYNEQFF	TGCAGCGTTGAGAGCGGGATCTACAATGAGCAGTTCTTC
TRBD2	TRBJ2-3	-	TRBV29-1	CSALAGGTDTQYF	TGCAGCGCTTTAGCGGGGGGCACAGATACGCAGTATTTT
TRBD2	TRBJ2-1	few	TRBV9	CASSVATGVAGIYNEQFF	TGTGCCAGCAGCGTAGCTACTGGGGTAGCGGGGATATACAATGAGCAGTTCTTC
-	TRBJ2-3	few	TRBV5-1	CASARLDTQDTQYF	TGCGCCAGCGCACGACTAGACACTCAAGATACGCAGTATTTT
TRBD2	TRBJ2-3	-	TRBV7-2	CASSLYLAGVADTQYF	TGTGCCAGCAGCTTATACCTAGCGGGAGTGGCAGATACGCAGTATTTT
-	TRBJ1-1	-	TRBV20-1	CSAAIPGYREAEAFF	TGCAGTGCTGCCATCCCGGGGTATCGGGAGGCTGAAGCTTTCTTT
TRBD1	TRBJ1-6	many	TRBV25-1	CASSGTGNRSPLHF	TGTGCCAGCAGTGGGACAGGCAACCGGTCACCCCTCCACTTT
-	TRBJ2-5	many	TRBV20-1	CVCRGGSKETQYF	TGCGTTTGTAGGGGGGGTTCTAAAGAGACCCAGTACTTC
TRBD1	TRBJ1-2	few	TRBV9	CASSVNSRFGQDRKGYGYTF	TGTGCCAGCAGCGTCAATTCGAGGTTCGGACAGGACAGGAAGGGATATGGCTACACCTTC
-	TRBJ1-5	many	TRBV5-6	CASSLGREWYQPQHF	TGTGCCAGCAGCTTGGGCCGGGAGTGGTATCAGCCCCAGCATTTT
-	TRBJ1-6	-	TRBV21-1	CASSSWYRAGGSPLHF	TGTGCCAGCAGCAGTTGGTATAGGGCTGGCGGTTCACCCCTCCACTTT
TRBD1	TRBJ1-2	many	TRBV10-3	CAISDVTGPYGYTF	TGTGCCATCAGTGACGTGACAGGGCCCTATGGCTACACCTTC
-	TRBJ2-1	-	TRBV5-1	CASKGGGSDNEQFF	TGCGCCAGCAAGGGGGGAGGGTCCGACAATGAGCAGTTCTTC
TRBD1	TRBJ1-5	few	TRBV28	CASSRDRVGQPQHF	TGTGCCAGCAGCAGGGACAGGGTGGGTCAGCCCCAGCATTTT
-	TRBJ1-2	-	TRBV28	CASSLRAAGQPGYTF	TGTGCCAGCAGTCTAAGGGCGGCGGGACAACCCGGCTACACCTTC
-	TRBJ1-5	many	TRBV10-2	CASSRTGTYNQPQHF	TGCGCCAGCAGCCGCACCGGGACATATAATCAGCCCCAGCATTTT
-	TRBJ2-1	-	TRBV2	CASSPPPGGTTYNEQFF	TGTGCCAGCAGCCCACCTCCTGGCGGGACCACCTACAATGAGCAGTTCTTC
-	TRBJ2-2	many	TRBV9	CASSVAWSGENTGELFF	TGTGCCAGCAGCGTAGCTTGGTCAGGGGAGAACACCGGGGAGCTGTTTTTT
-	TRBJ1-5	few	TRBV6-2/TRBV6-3	CASSPRSNQPQHF	TGTGCCAGCAGTCCTCGTAGCAATCAGCCCCAGCATTTT
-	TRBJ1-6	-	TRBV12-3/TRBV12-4	CASSLRRVPPLHF	TGTGCCAGCAGTTTAAGAAGGGTACCACCCCTCCACTTT
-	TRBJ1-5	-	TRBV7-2	CASSLGGEGSNQPQHF	TGTGCCAGCAGCTTAGGAGGGGAGGGAAGCAATCAGCCCCAGCATTTT
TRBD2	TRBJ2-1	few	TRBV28	CASSLLAGDANEQFF	TGTGCCAGCAGTTTACTAGCGGGTGATGCCAATGAGCAGTTCTTC
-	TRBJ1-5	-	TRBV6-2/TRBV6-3	CASSQTNSGQPQHF	TGTGCCAGCAGTCAGACCAACAGCGGCCAGCCCCAGCATTTT
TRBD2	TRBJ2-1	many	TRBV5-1	CASSFGLAFEQFF	TGCGCCAGCAGCTTTGGACTAGCATTTGAGCAGTTCTTC
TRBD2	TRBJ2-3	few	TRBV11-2	CASSLRRESTDTQYF	TGTGCCAGCAGCTTACGGCGGGAGAGCACAGATACGCAGTATTTT
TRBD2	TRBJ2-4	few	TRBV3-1	CASSRIPGLAGGSLENIQYF	TGTGCCAGCAGCCGTATCCCGGGACTAGCGGGGGGTTCTCTGGAAAACATTCAGTACTTC
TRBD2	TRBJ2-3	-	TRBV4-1	CASSDSGGADTQYF	TGCGCCAGCAGCGACAGCGGGGGGGCAGATACGCAGTATTTT
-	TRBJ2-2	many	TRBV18	CASTLRGSNTGELFF	TGTGCCAGCACACTCCGGGGTTCGAACACCGGGGAGCTGTTTTTT
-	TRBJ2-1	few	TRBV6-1	CASSEENEQFF	TGTGCCAGCAGTGAGGAGAATGAGCAGTTCTTC
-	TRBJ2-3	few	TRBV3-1	CASEGNVDTQYF	TGTGCCAGCGAAGGGAACGTAGATACGCAGTATTTT
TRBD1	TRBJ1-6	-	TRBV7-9	CASSSRDRGNSPLHF	TGTGCCAGCAGCTCCCGGGACAGGGGGAATTCACCCCTCCACTTT
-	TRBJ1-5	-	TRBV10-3	CASATADQPQHF	TGTGCCAGCGCCACAGCGGATCAGCCCCAGCATTTT
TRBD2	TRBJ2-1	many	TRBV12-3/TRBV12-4	CASRVYRGGTTPYNEQFF	TGTGCCAGCAGGGTATATCGCGGCGGGACTACGCCCTACAATGAGCAGTTCTTC
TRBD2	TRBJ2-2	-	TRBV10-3	CAIGLASGTNTGELFF	TGTGCCATCGGTCTTGCTAGCGGGACGAACACCGGGGAGCTGTTTTTT
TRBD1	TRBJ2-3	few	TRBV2	CASSRSGTGSYTDTQYF	TGTGCCAGCAGCCGGTCCGGGACAGGCTCTTACACAGATACGCAGTATTTT
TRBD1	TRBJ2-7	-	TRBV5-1	CASSLVGQGADEQYF	TGCGCCAGCAGCTTGGTGGGACAGGGGGCAGATGAGCAGTACTTC
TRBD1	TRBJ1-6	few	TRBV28	CASSLAGQRNSPLHF	TGTGCCAGCAGTTTGGCGGGACAGCGGAATTCACCCCTCCACTTT
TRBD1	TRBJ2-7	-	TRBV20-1	CSAEPGQSYEQYF	TGCAGTGCCGAGCCGGGACAGTCCTACGAGCAGTACTTC
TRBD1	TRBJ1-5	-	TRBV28	CASIYSGTGRIQPQHF	TGTGCCAGCATTTACAGCGGGACAGGGAGGATTCAGCCCCAGCATTTT
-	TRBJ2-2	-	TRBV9	CASSLIGAGELFF	TGTGCCAGCAGTTTGATCGGGGCCGGGGAGCTGTTTTTT
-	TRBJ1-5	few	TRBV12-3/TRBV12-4	CASSLQGRNQPQHF	TGTGCCAGCAGTCTACAGGGTCGCAATCAGCCCCAGCATTTT
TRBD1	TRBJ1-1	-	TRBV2	CASAGTGGGNTEAFF	TGTGCCAGCGCCGGGACAGGGGGCGGGAACACTGAAGCTTTCTTT
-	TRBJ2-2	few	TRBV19	CASKNKNTGELFF	TGTGCCAGTAAGAATAAGAACACCGGGGAGCTGTTTTTT
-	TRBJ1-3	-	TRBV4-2	CASSLGGGNTIYF	TGTGCCAGCAGCCTGGGGGGAGGAAACACCATATATTTT
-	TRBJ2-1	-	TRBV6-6	CASRPQAKDEQFF	TGTGCCAGCAGGCCCCAAGCTAAAGATGAGCAGTTCTTC
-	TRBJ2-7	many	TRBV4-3	CASSELTGSEQYF	TGCGCCAGCAGCGAGCTTACAGGGTCCGAGCAGTACTTC
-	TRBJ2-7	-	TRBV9	CARQGKGAYEQYF	TGTGCCAGACAGGGAAAGGGGGCCTACGAGCAGTACTTC
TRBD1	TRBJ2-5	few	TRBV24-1	CATSRDRVETQYF	TGTGCCACCAGTCGAGACAGGGTGGAGACCCAGTACTTC
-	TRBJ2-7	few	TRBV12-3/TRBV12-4	CASSRQPISSYEQYF	TGTGCCAGCAGTCGACAGCCTATAAGCTCCTACGAGCAGTACTTC
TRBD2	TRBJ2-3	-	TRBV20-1	CSAQLAGGIITDTQYF	TGCAGTGCTCAACTAGCGGGGGGAATTATAACAGATACGCAGTATTTT
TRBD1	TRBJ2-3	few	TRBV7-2	CASSRDRGPLTDTQYF	TGTGCCAGCAGCCGGGACAGGGGACCCCTCACAGATACGCAGTATTTT
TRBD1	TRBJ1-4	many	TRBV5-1	CASSLSGTGEEKLFF	TGCGCCAGCAGCTTGTCCGGGACAGGGGAGGAAAAACTGTTTTTT
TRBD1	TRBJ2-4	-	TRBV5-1	CASSSGTGSANIQYF	TGCGCCAGCAGCTCCGGGACAGGGTCGGCAAACATTCAGTACTTC
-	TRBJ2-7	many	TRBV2	CASSERVRDYEQYF	TGTGCCAGCAGTGAAAGGGTCAGGGACTACGAGCAGTACTTC
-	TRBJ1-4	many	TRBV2	CASRRQTAATNEKLFF	TGTGCCAGCAGGAGACAGACGGCAGCAACTAATGAAAAACTGTTTTTT
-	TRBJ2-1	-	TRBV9	CASSHLAAGTHNEQFF	TGTGCCAGCAGCCACCTGGCCGCCGGGACCCACAATGAGCAGTTCTTC
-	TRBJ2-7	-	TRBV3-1	CASSQVQMGRDEQYF	TGTGCCAGCAGCCAAGTTCAGATGGGCAGAGACGAGCAGTACTTC
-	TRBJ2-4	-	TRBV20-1	CSARGIAKNIQYF	TGCAGTGCTAGAGGTATAGCCAAAAACATTCAGTACTTC
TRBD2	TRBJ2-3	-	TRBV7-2	CASSPNRLAGSSDTQYF	TGTGCCAGCAGCCCGAATCGACTAGCGGGGAGTTCGGATACGCAGTATTTT